This record concerns one TCR beta chain sequence. Its antigen remains unknown. The data were obtained in a study of CD8+ T cells in alopecia areata. About the research overall: Treated patients took oral tofacitinib at 5 to 10 mg twice daily. Study results and caveats: Scalp clonality, together with expanded CD8+ clones among the top 100, fell significantly with tofacitinib. Besides other cells, scalp samples also yield sequences of resident alphabeta T cells from normal skin. With tofacitinib ongoing, many expanded lesional clones persisted in both scalp and blood.

After isolation, RNA underwent reverse transcription to generate cDNA as the sequencing template. TCRdb's copy holds only in-frame clones and misses some; the assay was immunoSEQ multiplex PCR. The top ten clones hold more than 10% of a sample with some 120,000 clones, roughly three fifths of them seen once. Germline V CDR1 and CDR2: GTSNPN, SVGIG (reference sequence). The length of the CDR3 is 11 residues. The V and J ends lost 4 bases and 8 bases respectively, with 11 bases between them. The treatment was: oral pan-JAK inhibitor, 5-10 mg twice daily. This clonotype originated in a human donor with alopecia areata. The chain combines TRBV30 with TRBJ1-1, with D possibly matching TRBD1 (5 bases). Source: CD8+ T cells sorted from blood, taken at week 24, from a patient treated with tofacitinib. CDR3 sequence reads: CAWTLGREAFF. The CDR3 DNA sequence: TGTGCCTGGACTCTGGGACGAGAAGCTTTCTTT.